The clone carrying this T cell receptor (beta chain) was seen many times. Arm-PCR of CDR3 regions and iRepertoire HTBI primers were the basis on which TCR beta libraries were built. A single record per CDR3 protein comes from TCRdb applying MiXCR to the multiplex PCR reads. The table shows over 400,000 distinct CDR3 sequences, with roughly 15% occurring only once. The data were taken from a study of regulatory T cells in long-lasting Graves disease. Specified time point: newly diagnosed GD, antithyroid drugs for less than 3 months. Extracted PBMC RNA gave rise to the TCR library. The J segment lost 8 bases and the V segment lost 3 bases, leaving 3 bases of the junction unmatched. CDR1 is SGHAT, CDR2 FQNNGV, per germline. This CDR3 contains 14 residues. This sample also belongs to another study, concerning T cells in Graves' hyperthyroidism and ophthalmopathy.

This receptor was identified in a woman between 50 and 59 years old with Graves disease. The sequencing used peripheral blood mononuclear cells (PBMCs), collected at new diagnosis, from a patient treated with antithyroid drugs. This sequence joins TRBV11-2 and TRBJ2-1; 11 positions match TRBD2. The CDR3 spells CASSFTSGRDEQFF. DNA for the CDR3: TGTGCCAGCAGCTTTACTAGCGGGAGAGATGAGCAGTTCTTC.